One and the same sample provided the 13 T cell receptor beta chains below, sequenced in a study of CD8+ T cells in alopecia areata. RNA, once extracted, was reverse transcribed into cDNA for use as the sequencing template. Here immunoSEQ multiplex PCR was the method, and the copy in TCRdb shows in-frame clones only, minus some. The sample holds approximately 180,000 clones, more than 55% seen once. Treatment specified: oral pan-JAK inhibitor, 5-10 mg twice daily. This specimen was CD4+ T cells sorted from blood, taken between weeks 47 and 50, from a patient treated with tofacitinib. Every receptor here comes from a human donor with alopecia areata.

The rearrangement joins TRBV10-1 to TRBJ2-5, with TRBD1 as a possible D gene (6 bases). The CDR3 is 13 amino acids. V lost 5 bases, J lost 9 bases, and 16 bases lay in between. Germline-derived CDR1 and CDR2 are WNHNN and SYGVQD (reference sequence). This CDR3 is CASSKDSDGPQYF. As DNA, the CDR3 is TGCGCCAGCAGTAAGGACAGCGATGGGCCCCAGTACTTC.

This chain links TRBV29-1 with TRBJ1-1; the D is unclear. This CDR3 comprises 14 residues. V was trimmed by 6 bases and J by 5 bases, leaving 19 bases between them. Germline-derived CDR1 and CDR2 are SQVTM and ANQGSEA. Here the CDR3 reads CSVHLPPGETEAFF. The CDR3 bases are TGCAGCGTCCACCTACCACCCGGGGAGACTGAAGCTTTCTTT.

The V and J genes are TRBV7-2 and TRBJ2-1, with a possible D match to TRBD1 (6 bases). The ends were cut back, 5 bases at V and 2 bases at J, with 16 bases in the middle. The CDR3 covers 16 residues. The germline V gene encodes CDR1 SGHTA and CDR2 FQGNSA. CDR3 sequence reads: CASSAPTGKTYNEQFF. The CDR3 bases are TGTGCCAGCAGCGCACCGACAGGAAAAACCTACAATGAGCAGTTCTTC.

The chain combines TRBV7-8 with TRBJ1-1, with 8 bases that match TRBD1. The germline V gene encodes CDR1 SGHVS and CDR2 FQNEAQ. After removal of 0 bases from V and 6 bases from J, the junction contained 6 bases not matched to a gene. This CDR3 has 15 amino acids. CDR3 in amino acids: CASSLAQGASSEAFF. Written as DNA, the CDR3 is TGTGCCAGCAGCTTAGCGCAGGGGGCTAGCTCTGAAGCTTTCTTT.

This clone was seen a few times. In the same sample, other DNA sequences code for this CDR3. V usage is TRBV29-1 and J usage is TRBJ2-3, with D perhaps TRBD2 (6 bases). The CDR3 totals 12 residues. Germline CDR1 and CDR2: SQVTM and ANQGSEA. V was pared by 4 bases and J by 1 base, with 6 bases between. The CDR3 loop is CSVASGTDTQYF. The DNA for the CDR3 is TGCAGCGTTGCTAGCGGCACAGATACGCAGTATTTT.

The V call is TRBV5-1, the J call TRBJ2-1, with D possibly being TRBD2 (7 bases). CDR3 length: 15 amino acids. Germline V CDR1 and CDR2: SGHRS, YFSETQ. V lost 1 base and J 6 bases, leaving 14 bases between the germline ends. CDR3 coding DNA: TGCGCCAGCAGCTTGATGGGGGGGCTAGGCAATGAGCAGTTCTTC. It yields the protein CASSLMGGLGNEQFF. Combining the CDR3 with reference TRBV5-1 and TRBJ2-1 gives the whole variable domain KAGVTQTPRYLIKTRGQQVTLSCSPISGHRSVSWYQQTPGQGLQFLFEYFSETQRNKGNFPGRFSGRQFSNSRSEMNVSTLELGDSALYLCASSLMGGLGNEQFFGPGTRLTVL.

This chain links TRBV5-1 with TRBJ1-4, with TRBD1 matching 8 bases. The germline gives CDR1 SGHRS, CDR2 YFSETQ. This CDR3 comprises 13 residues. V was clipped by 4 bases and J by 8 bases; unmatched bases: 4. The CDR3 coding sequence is TGCGCCAGCAGCGTGGGACAGGACGAAAAACTGTTTTTT. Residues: CASSVGQDEKLFF.

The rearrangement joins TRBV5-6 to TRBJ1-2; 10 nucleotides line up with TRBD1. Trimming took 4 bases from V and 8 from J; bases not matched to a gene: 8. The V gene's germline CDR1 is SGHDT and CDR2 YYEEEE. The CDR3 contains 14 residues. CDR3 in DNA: TGTGCCAGCAGCCCCGGGACAGGGGAGTACGGCTACACCTTC. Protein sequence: CASSPGTGEYGYTF.

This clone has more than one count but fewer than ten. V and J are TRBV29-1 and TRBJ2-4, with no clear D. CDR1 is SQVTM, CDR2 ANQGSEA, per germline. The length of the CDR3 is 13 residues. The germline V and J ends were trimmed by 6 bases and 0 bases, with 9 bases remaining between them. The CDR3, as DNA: TGCAGCGTCGCAACAGCAGCCAAAAACATTCAGTACTTC. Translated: CSVATAAKNIQYF.

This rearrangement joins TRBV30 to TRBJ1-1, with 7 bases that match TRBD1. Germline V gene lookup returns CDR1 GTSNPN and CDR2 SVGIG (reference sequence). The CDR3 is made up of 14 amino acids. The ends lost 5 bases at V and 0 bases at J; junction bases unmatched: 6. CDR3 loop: CAWADRVLNTEAFF. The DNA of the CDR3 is TGTGCCTGGGCCGACAGGGTTTTGAACACTGAAGCTTTCTTT.

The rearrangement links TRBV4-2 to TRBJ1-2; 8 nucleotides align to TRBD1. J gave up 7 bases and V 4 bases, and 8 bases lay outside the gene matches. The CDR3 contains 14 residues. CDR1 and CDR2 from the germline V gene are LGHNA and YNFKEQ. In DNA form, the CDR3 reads TGTGCCAGCAGCCTGACAGGGGATGGGAGTGGCTACACCTTC. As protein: CASSLTGDGSGYTF.

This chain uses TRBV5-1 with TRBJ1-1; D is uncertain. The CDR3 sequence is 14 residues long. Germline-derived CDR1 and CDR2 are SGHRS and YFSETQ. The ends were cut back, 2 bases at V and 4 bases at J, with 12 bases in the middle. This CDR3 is CASSLNRVGTEAFF. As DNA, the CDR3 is TGCGCCAGCAGCTTAAATAGGGTGGGCACTGAAGCTTTCTTT. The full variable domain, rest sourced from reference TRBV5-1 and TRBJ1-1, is KAGVTQTPRYLIKTRGQQVTLSCSPISGHRSVSWYQQTPGQGLQFLFEYFSETQRNKGNFPGRFSGRQFSNSRSEMNVSTLELGDSALYLCASSLNRVGTEAFFGQGTRLTVV.

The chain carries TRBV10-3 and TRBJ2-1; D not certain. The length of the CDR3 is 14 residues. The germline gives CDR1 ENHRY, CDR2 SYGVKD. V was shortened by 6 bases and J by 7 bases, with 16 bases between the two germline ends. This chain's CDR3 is CAIRKPDGENEQFF. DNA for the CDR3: TGTGCCATCAGGAAACCAGACGGCGAAAATGAGCAGTTCTTC.